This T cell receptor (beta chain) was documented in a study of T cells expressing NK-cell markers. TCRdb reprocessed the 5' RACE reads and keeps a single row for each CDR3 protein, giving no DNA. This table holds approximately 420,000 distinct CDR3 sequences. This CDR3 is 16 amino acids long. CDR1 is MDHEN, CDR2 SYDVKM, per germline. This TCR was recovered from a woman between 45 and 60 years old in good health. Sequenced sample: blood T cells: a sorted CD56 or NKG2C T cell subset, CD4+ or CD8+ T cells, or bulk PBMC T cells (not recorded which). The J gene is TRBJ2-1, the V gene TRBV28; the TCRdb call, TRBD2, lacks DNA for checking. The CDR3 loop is CASSSQLAGVSNEQFF.